The next 32 T cell receptor beta chains were all read from a single sample in a study of blood T cell repertoires in COVID-19. The table came from immunoSEQ multiplex PCR; TCRdb's copy has only in-frame clones and leaves some out. The sample shows fewer than 150,000 clones, about 80% of them seen only once. Sequenced material: peripheral blood. The receptors originated from a human donor in a cohort sampled during active COVID-19.

The V and J genes are TRBV7-8 and TRBJ2-1; D is unclear. V gave up 4 bases and J gave up 8 bases, with 9 bases separating them. The CDR3 length is 12 residues. Germline-derived CDR1 and CDR2 are SGHVS and FQNEAQ. CDR3 region: CASSSQLDEQFF. Here the CDR3 DNA reads TGTGCCAGCAGCTCACAGCTCGATGAGCAGTTCTTC.

This clone was picked up one time. V usage is TRBV12-3 or TRBV12-4 and J usage is TRBJ2-5; D might be TRBD1 (6 bases). Trimming took off 8 bases at V and 7 bases at J, with 17 bases between the two ends. CDR3 size: 13 residues. CDR3 loop: CASLLTGHGTQYF. The CDR3 nucleotides are TGTGCCAGCCTCTTGACAGGTCACGGGACCCAGTACTTC.

The rearrangement uses TRBV13 and TRBJ2-2, with TRBD1 identical over 11 bases. Germline trimming cut 5 bases from V and 6 bases from J; bases unmatched to any gene: 5. Germline CDR1 and CDR2: PRHDT and FYEKMQ (reference sequence). This CDR3 is built from 15 residues. CDR3 region: CASSPRTGGSGELFF. For the CDR3, the DNA is TGTGCCAGCAGCCCCAGGACAGGGGGCTCCGGGGAGCTGTTTTTT.

In its sample, this clone was seen once. The J gene is TRBJ1-1, the V gene TRBV19, with D possibly matching TRBD1 (6 bases). The CDR3 loop spans 15 amino acids. V dropped 8 bases and J dropped 1 base, with 17 bases sitting between them. CDR1 and CDR2 (germline): LNHDA, SQIVND (reference sequence). This chain's CDR3 is CASGQGLSTNTEAFF. As DNA, the CDR3 is TGTGCCAGTGGGCAGGGGCTCTCCACGAACACTGAAGCTTTCTTT. Complete variable domain (other parts from reference TRBV19 and TRBJ1-1): DGGITQSPKYLFRKEGQNVTLSCEQNLNHDAMYWYRQDPGQGLRLIYYSQIVNDFQKGDIAEGYSVSREKKESFPLTVTSAQKNPTAFYLCASGQGLSTNTEAFFGQGTRLTVV.

The chain uses TRBV19 and TRBJ1-5; D may be TRBD1 (6 bases). Trimming shortened V by 5 bases and J by 4 bases, and 12 bases separated the two germline ends. The germline CDR1 and CDR2 sequences are LNHDA and SQIVND (reference sequence). CDR3 length: 14 residues. The CDR3 sequence is CASSDEQGNQPQHF. DNA of the CDR3: TGTGCCAGTAGTGACGAACAGGGAAATCAGCCCCAGCATTTT. The full variable domain, in which reference TRBV19 and TRBJ1-5 provide the parts outside the CDR3, is DGGITQSPKYLFRKEGQNVTLSCEQNLNHDAMYWYRQDPGQGLRLIYYSQIVNDFQKGDIAEGYSVSREKKESFPLTVTSAQKNPTAFYLCASSDEQGNQPQHFGDGTRLSIL.

This clone was picked up a small number of times. The chain employs TRBV5-1 and TRBJ1-5, with 10 bases that match TRBD1. The J segment lost 7 bases and the V segment lost 0 bases, leaving 4 bases of the junction unmatched. The CDR3 length is 15 residues. Germline CDR1 SGHRS, CDR2 YFSETQ. DNA of the CDR3: TGCGCCAGCAGCTTGGAGACAGGGGGCGGGCAGCCCCAGCATTTT. Translation: CASSLETGGGQPQHF.

The chain employs TRBV6-2 or TRBV6-3 and TRBJ1-2; D gene uncertain. In germline, CDR1 is MNHEY, CDR2 SVGEGT. Trimming took 3 bases from V and 8 from J, leaving 13 bases between them. This CDR3 spans 13 amino acids. The CDR3 DNA sequence: TGTGCCAGCAGTTATGCTCGGGGAGGAGGCTACACCTTC. It yields the protein CASSYARGGGYTF.

The V and J genes are TRBV6-5 and TRBJ1-2, with D maybe TRBD1 (6 bases). The CDR3 is 14 amino acids. Trimming took 0 bases from V and 8 from J, leaving 13 bases between them. In germline, CDR1 is MNHEY, CDR2 SVGAGI. CDR3 in DNA: TGTGCCAGCAGTTACTCGACCGGGACAACCGGCTACACCTTC. It yields the protein CASSYSTGTTGYTF.

This chain joins TRBV5-1 and TRBJ1-4; no clear D. The germline gives CDR1 SGHRS, CDR2 YFSETQ. V shed 6 bases and J shed 7 bases, with 16 bases lying between them. The length of the CDR3 is 14 residues. DNA for the CDR3: TGCGCCAGCAATCGGGGTGACCGTGGTGAAAAACTGTTTTTT. Translating it yields CASNRGDRGEKLFF.

The chain uses TRBV29-1 and TRBJ2-1, with 9 nucleotides matching TRBD1. The CDR3 is 14 residues long. Germline CDR1 is SQVTM and CDR2 is ANQGSEA. Trimming at V came to 6 bases and at J to 7 bases, leaving 10 bases not matched to a gene. CDR3 protein: CSVGLGDRVNEQFF. The CDR3 coding sequence is TGCAGCGTGGGCCTAGGGGACAGGGTTAATGAGCAGTTCTTC.

The rearrangement uses TRBV12-3 or TRBV12-4 and TRBJ2-2; D unclear. This CDR3 is built from 13 residues. Trimming cost V 2 bases and J 1 base, with 2 bases left between them. The CDR3 DNA sequence: TGTGCCAGCAGTTTACAGAACACCGGGGAGCTGTTTTTT. This translates into CASSLQNTGELFF.

The V and J genes are TRBV5-6 and TRBJ1-6; 9 nucleotides agree with TRBD1. The J segment lost 12 bases and the V segment lost 0 bases, leaving 4 bases of the junction unmatched. The CDR3 consists of 14 residues. Germline CDR1 reads SGHDT; CDR2 reads YYEEEE. This chain's CDR3 is CASSLGQGEKPLHF. CDR3 sequence (DNA): TGTGCCAGCAGCTTGGGACAGGGGGAAAAACCCCTCCACTTT.

In its sample, this clone was seen once. The chain joins TRBV6-5 to TRBJ1-4, with D possibly being TRBD1 (6 bases). The V end lost 6 bases, the J end lost 5 bases, and 10 bases lay between the germline ends. CDR3 length: 13 amino acids. Germline V gene lookup returns CDR1 MNHEY and CDR2 SVGAGI. The CDR3 region is CASSDRTNEKLFF. CDR3 in DNA: TGTGCCAGCAGCGACAGGACCAATGAAAAACTGTTTTTT.

The chain combines TRBV7-2 with TRBJ2-3; 7 bases are shared with TRBD1. Germline V CDR1 and CDR2: SGHTA, FQGNSA. After removal of 1 base from V and 5 bases from J, the junction contained 6 bases not matched to a gene. The CDR3 runs 15 residues. The CDR3 spells CASSLENRGRDTQYF. As DNA, the CDR3 is TGTGCCAGCAGCTTAGAAAACAGGGGTCGAGATACGCAGTATTTT.

This clone was observed once. J is TRBJ1-1 and V is TRBV7-8; a weak D match, TRBD1 (6 bases). Germline V gene sequence: CDR1 SGHVS, CDR2 FQNEAQ. The V and J ends lost 2 bases and 5 bases respectively, with 6 bases between them. The CDR3 loop spans 12 amino acids. The CDR3 loop reads CASSLRGTEAFF. CDR3 DNA: TGTGCCAGCAGCTTAAGGGGGACTGAAGCTTTCTTT. Based on the CDR3 plus reference TRBV7-8 and TRBJ1-1, the full variable domain is GAGVSQSPRYKVAKRGQDVALRCDPISGHVSLFWYQQALGQGPEFLTYFQNEAQLDKSGLPSDRFFAERPEGSVSTLKIQRTQQEDSAVYLCASSLRGTEAFFGQGTRLTVV.

V and J are TRBV7-8 and TRBJ1-4; D call uncertain. Trimming shortened V by 1 base and J by 3 bases, and 9 bases separated the two germline ends. The germline V gene encodes CDR1 SGHVS and CDR2 FQNEAQ. The CDR3 is 15 residues long. The CDR3 nucleotides are TGTGCCAGCAGCTTAGATCTGTCAGCTAATGAAAAACTGTTTTTT. This codes for CASSLDLSANEKLFF.

V and J are TRBV11-3 and TRBJ2-3, with unresolved D. This CDR3 spans 13 amino acids. The germline gives CDR1 SGHNT, CDR2 YENEEA. Trimming left V 1 base short and J 4 bases short, with 6 bases between. CDR3 region: CASSLGYPDTQYF. CDR3 sequence (DNA): TGTGCCAGCAGCTTAGGCTACCCAGATACGCAGTATTTT.

The CDR3 DNA reads as TGTGCTAGTGGTCCACAAACAGGGGACATGGCCCGTGTCCCCTACGAGCAGTACTTC. Its protein is CASGPQTGDMARVPYEQYF. The chain has TRBV12-5 and TRBJ2-7, with 7 positions matching TRBD1. Germline V lookup: CDR1 LGHNT, CDR2 FRNRAP. This CDR3 contains 19 residues. Trimming removed 5 bases from V and 2 bases from J; junction bases left unmatched: 21. Drawing the rest from reference TRBV12-5 and TRBJ2-7, the complete variable domain is DARVTQTPRHKVTEMGQEVTMRCQPILGHNTVFWYRQTMMQGLELLAYFRNRAPLDDSGMPKDRFSAEMPDATLATLKIQPSEPRDSAVYFCASGPQTGDMARVPYEQYFGPGTRLTVT.

A word on this clone: This same CDR3 is encoded by further DNA sequences in the sample. This chain uses TRBV7-2 with TRBJ1-2; 10 nucleotides agree with TRBD1. Per the germline V gene, CDR1 is SGHTA and CDR2 is FQGNSA. The CDR3 is 15 residues long. V was clipped by 5 bases and J by 8 bases; unmatched bases: 11. CDR3 loop: CASSTRQGAPRGYTF. DNA for the CDR3: TGTGCCAGCAGCACAAGACAGGGGGCGCCAAGGGGCTACACCTTC.

The chain is built from TRBV21-1 and TRBJ2-4; the table's D gene call, TRBD1, was not cross checked with the DNA. TRBV21-1 represents a pseudogene. The CDR3 consists of 10 residues. The CDR3 region has the DNA TGTGCCAGCTCAGTGAACATTCAGTACTTC. Its translation is CASSVNIQYF.

This rearrangement joins TRBV9 to TRBJ2-7, with a weak D call TRBD2 (5 bases). The CDR3 covers 15 residues. Trimming took off 4 bases at V and 2 bases at J, with 16 bases between the two ends. CDR1 is SGDLS, CDR2 YYNGEE, per germline. The CDR3, as DNA: TGTGCCAGCAGCCTTGACTATTCCCGCGCCTACGAGCAGTACTTC. Protein sequence: CASSLDYSRAYEQYF.

The chain employs TRBV7-3 and TRBJ2-1, with TRBD2 matching over 9 bases. Germline lookup yields CDR1 SGHTA and CDR2 FQGTGA. The CDR3 sequence is 17 residues long. After removal of 5 bases from V and 5 bases from J, the junction contained 13 bases not matched to a gene. The DNA for the CDR3 is TGTGCCAGCAGCCCTTCGGAGGGAGCGGGGGGCGACAATGAGCAGTTCTTC. Protein sequence: CASSPSEGAGGDNEQFF.

This chain uses TRBV7-2 with TRBJ2-3, with 10 bases lining up with TRBD2. The V gene end was trimmed by 5 bases and the J gene end by 1 base; junction bases not matched to a gene: 15. Germline V CDR1 and CDR2: SGHTA, FQGNSA. The CDR3 has 19 amino acids. The CDR3 nucleotides read TGTGCCAGCAGCACACAACGCCTATCTAGCGGGGGTCGCACAGATACGCAGTATTTT. Its translation: CASSTQRLSSGGRTDTQYF.

This clone was seen once. The chain carries TRBV28 and TRBJ2-5; a weak D match, TRBD2 (5 bases). In germline, CDR1 is MDHEN, CDR2 SYDVKM. V was cut by 7 bases and J by 0 bases, with 12 bases left in between. The CDR3 runs 14 residues. The chain's CDR3 is CASTKGADQETQYF. CDR3 in DNA: TGTGCCAGCACCAAAGGAGCGGACCAAGAGACCCAGTACTTC.

The chain is built from TRBV7-2 and TRBJ1-4; tentatively, D is TRBD1 (6 bases). Germline V gene lookup returns CDR1 SGHTA and CDR2 FQGNSA. The CDR3 runs 15 residues. The V end lost 2 bases, the J end lost 3 bases, and 10 bases lay between the germline ends. CDR3 protein: CASSLKTGPNEKLFF. The CDR3 DNA reads as TGTGCCAGCAGCTTAAAGACAGGCCCTAATGAAAAACTGTTTTTT.

The chain carries TRBV3-1 (or the pseudogene TRBV3-2) and TRBJ1-5; no reliable D call. This CDR3 is 13 amino acids long. Between the trimmed V and J ends, which lost 4 bases and 3 bases, there was a span of 7 bases. The germline V gene encodes CDR1 LGHDT and CDR2 YNNKEL (reference sequence). The CDR3 nucleotides read TGTGCCAGCAGCCCATCCAACAATCAGCCCCAGCATTTT. Protein sequence: CASSPSNNQPQHF.

The chain employs TRBV6-4 and TRBJ1-4; a weak D match, TRBD1 (6 bases). The ends were cut back, 3 bases at V and 6 bases at J, with 17 bases in the middle. Per the germline V gene, CDR1 is MRHNA and CDR2 is SNTAGT. The CDR3 length is 16 residues. CDR3 loop: CASSEGGGSWDEKLFF. The CDR3 DNA sequence: TGTGCCAGCAGTGAGGGGGGGGGCTCATGGGATGAAAAACTGTTTTTT.

The chain joins TRBV29-1 to TRBJ1-5, with no clear D. The CDR3 loop spans 15 amino acids. Germline V gene data show CDR1 as SQVTM and CDR2 as ANQGSEA. The V end lost 7 bases, the J end lost 3 bases, and 19 bases lay between the germline ends. The CDR3 sequence is CSALLPGSDNQPQHF. The CDR3 nucleotides read TGCAGCGCCCTGCTCCCGGGATCGGACAATCAGCCCCAGCATTTT. The whole variable domain, remainder taken from reference TRBV29-1 and TRBJ1-5, is SAVISQKPSRDICQRGTSLTIQCQVDSQVTMMFWYRQQPGQSLTLIATANQGSEATYESGFVIDKFPISRPNLTFSTLTVSNMSPEDSSIYLCSALLPGSDNQPQHFGDGTRLSIL.

The chain has TRBV3-1 (or the pseudogene TRBV3-2) and TRBJ2-3; D is ambiguous. The V and J ends lost 3 bases and 1 base respectively, with 5 bases between them. CDR3 size: 13 residues. The germline V gene has CDR1 LGHDT and CDR2 YNNKEL (reference sequence). The DNA of the CDR3 is TGTGCCAGCAGCCAGCAGGGCACAGATACGCAGTATTTT. Translation: CASSQQGTDTQYF.

Concerning this clone: Germline and junction disagree at one end, which may indicate a read error. This chain connects TRBV5-1 to TRBJ2-2; 8 nucleotides align to TRBD1. Germline-derived CDR1 and CDR2 are SGHRS and YFSETQ. This CDR3 has 14 amino acids. CDR3 loop: CASSLGQDTGELFF. Here the CDR3 DNA reads TGCGCCAGCAGTTTGGGACAGGACACCGGGGAGCTGTTTTTT.

This clone appeared a single time. The chain recombines TRBV6-4 with TRBJ2-3, with D maybe TRBD2 (7 bases). The CDR3 has 16 amino acids. Per the germline V gene, CDR1 is MRHNA and CDR2 is SNTAGT. V shed 11 bases and J shed 1 base, with 22 bases lying between them. The CDR3 nucleotides read TGTGCCGGTCGGAGGGGGGGCATTAATCGCACAGATACGCAGTATTTT. Translated, it gives CAGRRGGINRTDTQYF.

CDR3 loop: CASSVGWGSGGQISTDTQYF. CDR3 DNA: TGTGCCAGCAGCGTAGGTTGGGGTAGCGGGGGGCAGATTAGCACAGATACGCAGTATTTT. This chain connects TRBV9 to TRBJ2-3; 10 nucleotides agree with TRBD2. The CDR3 length is 20 residues. Germline V CDR1 and CDR2: SGDLS, YYNGEE. The V gene end was trimmed by 0 bases and the J gene end by 0 bases; junction bases not matched to a gene: 13.